This T cell receptor beta chain was captured by sequencing in a study of blood T cell repertoires in COVID-19 (dated by TCRdb to 2020 to 2021). Regarding the study in general: Samples from collaborators originated in the United States, Italy and Spain and spanned both the acute and convalescent phases of COVID-19. Where HLA class I and class II types were available, the types were taken from metadata supplied by the sample provider, not from assay-based typing. The material from the prospective study consisted of cDNA or gDNA derived from T cells, B-cell-depleted T cells, or PBMCs. Deeply sampled blood TCRbeta repertoires from subjects exposed to, actively infected with, or recovered from COVID-19 were included in the dataset. Samples were obtained from the ongoing ImmuneRACE study (first 160 participants) and from some 1,200 subjects provided by 6 global collaborators. Sample metadata almost always included a de-identified subject ID, COVID-19 status, age in years and sex. The repertoires were released in a freely available public database meant as a resource for research on the immune response to SARS-CoV-2. Study-wide findings and limitations: Clinical and demographic metadata were provided uncurated, with the amount varying by source and participant.

TCRbeta CDR3 regions were amplified from genomic DNA by means of the immunoSEQ Assay, a bias-controlled multiplex PCR. As for the authors' bioinformatics: The number of nucleated cells in each sample was estimated from the amplification of reference gene primers within the assay. Sequence reads were collapsed and filtered to measure the absolute abundance of every unique TCRbeta CDR3 rearrangement. Productive Simpson clonality was computed per sample as the square root of Simpson's diversity index over productive rearrangements. The immuneACCESS repertoire file appears here via TCRdb, limited to in-frame rearrangements. These files lack a portion of the clones; in checked studies, under half of the deficit traces to unresolved V genes, and the cause of the others is not known. V and J calls and clone size are those listed in that table; D and trimming were worked out from the DNA. The sample data list fewer than 85,000 clones, and about four fifths of these were observed just once. The top ten clones comprise around 4.1% of the sample.

The germline V gene provides CDR1 SQVTM and CDR2 ANQGSEA. The CDR3 covers 13 residues, taking in both the cysteine and the phenylalanine. The retained sequence is limited to the CDR3, 39 bases, with the frame set at the first base. Ends trimmed: V by 6 bases, J by 3 bases; bases unmatched to a gene: 6. Details on this clone: The target of this receptor is not known. The input lacks base qualities; no much larger clone sits a single base away.

The collaborating institutions used their own protocols to collect whole blood in K2EDTA tubes. For TCRbeta analysis, collaborators shipped samples in one of three forms: frozen whole blood, isolated PBMCs, or DNA extracted from either of those sample types. Sequenced sample: peripheral blood. The TCR sequence derives from a woman aged 55-75 years with acute or convalescent COVID-19. Rearrangement joined TRBV29-1 to TRBJ1-2; TRBD1 aligns with 8 central bases. The CDR3 here reads CSVTGGEDYGYTF. The DNA sequence is given as TGCAGCGTCACAGGGGGAGAGGACTATGGCTACACCTTC.